This note documents a single TCR beta chain sequence. This receptor's antigen is unknown. The sample holds no much larger clone one base away, and base qualities are not on file. Donors formed part of the validation cohort, which comprised 120 subjects and was distinct from the first cohort of under 800 subjects. These data come from a study of cytomegalovirus exposure and HLA in healthy donors (TCRdb year 2017). About the full investigation: According to a later analysis, one platform produced both the 120 validation repertoires and the approximately 600 repertoires of the first cohort. The study aimed to test whether cataloging public T cell receptors could reveal signatures of past pathogen exposure. Besides the first cohort of roughly 700 subjects, a separate validation cohort made up of over 100 different subjects was used. To predict cytomegalovirus infection status, the study combined high-throughput TCR immunosequencing, statistical association of individual TCRs with disease status, and machine learning. The study at large found these results: A later analysis lacked HLA typing for the validation cohort, so it scored co-occurrence in that cohort across all 110 or so repertoires. In the study, roughly 160 TCR beta chains were listed as associated with cytomegalovirus. Most TCR sequences were observed very rarely across donors, whereas some public TCRs were present in many individuals. The classifier was reported to diagnose cytomegalovirus status with high specificity and sensitivity in both the original and validation cohorts. Of the cluster scores, approximately 94% were above 0 in a later analysis, which found that TCRs clustered in the first cohort also tended to co-occur in the approximately 130 validation repertoires. According to the authors, the approach could potentially be generalized to other disease states and immunological phenotypes. In vitro tests confirmed that a few of the cytomegalovirus-associated TCR beta chains recognize cytomegalovirus antigens.

Library generation was performed with the immunoSEQ multiplex PCR assay. Processing in the source paper ran as follows. A statistical classification framework was built for diagnosing cytomegalovirus status from the catalog of TCR beta chain sequences. Drawn from immuneACCESS, this table holds only the in-frame rearrangements with V and J called that TCRdb kept. Clones are partly lost; checked studies trace under half to an unresolved V gene and leave the rest unexplained. V, J and clone size are taken as reported in that table, and D and trimming were inferred from the DNA itself. Counted in this sample were 230,000 or so clones; around 90% of them appeared once. The ten largest clones capture roughly 2.8% of the sample. V and J lose 7 bases and 3 bases, and a span of 15 bases separates them. From the germline V gene, CDR1 is MDHEN and CDR2 is SYDVKM. Reading from cysteine to phenylalanine, the CDR3 counts 14 amino acids. Left in the record is the CDR3 DNA by itself, 42 bases read in frame from the first base.

The chain employs TRBV28 and TRBJ1-1, with a tentative D gene TRBD1 over 6 matching bases. The receptor was derived from a woman aged 18-29 years in good health and CMV-seronegative. The sequencing input was PBMCs. The CDR3 is CASNRRGADTEAFF. The bases read TGTGCCAGCAACAGACGGGGGGCGGACACTGAAGCTTTCTTT.